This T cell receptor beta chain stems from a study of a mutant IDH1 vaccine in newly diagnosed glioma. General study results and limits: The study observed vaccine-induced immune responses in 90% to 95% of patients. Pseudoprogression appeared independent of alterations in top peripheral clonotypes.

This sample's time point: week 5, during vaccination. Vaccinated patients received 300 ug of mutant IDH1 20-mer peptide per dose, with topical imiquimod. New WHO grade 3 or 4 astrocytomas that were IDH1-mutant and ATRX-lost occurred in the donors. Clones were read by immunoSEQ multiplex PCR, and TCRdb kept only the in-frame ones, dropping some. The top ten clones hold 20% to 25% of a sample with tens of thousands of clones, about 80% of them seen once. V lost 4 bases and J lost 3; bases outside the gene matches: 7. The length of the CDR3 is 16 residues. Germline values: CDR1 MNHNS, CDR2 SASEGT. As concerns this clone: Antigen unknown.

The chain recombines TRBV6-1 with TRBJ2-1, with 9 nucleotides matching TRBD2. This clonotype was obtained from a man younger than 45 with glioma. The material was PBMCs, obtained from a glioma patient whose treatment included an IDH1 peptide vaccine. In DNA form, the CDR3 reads TGTGCCAGCAGTGGGACCGGGACTAGCTTCTACAATGAGCAGTTCTTC. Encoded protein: CASSGTGTSFYNEQFF.